One sample yielded the 14 T cell receptor beta chains listed below, sequenced in a study of T cell changes during pregnancy in multiple sclerosis. The data were produced by immunoSEQ multiplex PCR, yet TCRdb's version contains in-frame clones alone and is incomplete. This sample carries 69,000 or so clones, 92% of them seen once, and the ten largest clones take about 2.5%. The material was peripheral blood, obtained before pregnancy. The receptor source for this set is a female donor with multiple sclerosis, enrolled in a pregnancy study.

The CDR3 spells CASSIKLAGGPMLTQYF. CDR3 sequence (DNA): TGTGCCAGTAGTATAAAACTAGCGGGAGGCCCAATGTTGACGCAGTATTTT. V and J are TRBV19 and TRBJ2-3, with TRBD2 matching over 12 bases. There are 17 residues in the CDR3. V was pared by 2 bases and J by 9 bases, with 12 bases of the junction left unmatched. Germline V gives CDR1 LNHDA, CDR2 SQIVND (reference sequence).

J is TRBJ2-1 and V is TRBV10-3; TRBD1 agrees at 11 bases. Trimming took 4 bases from V and 8 from J; bases not matched to a gene: 4. Germline V gives CDR1 ENHRY, CDR2 SYGVKD. This CDR3 spans 14 amino acids. CDR3 residues: CAISGTGGRDEQFF. CDR3 nucleotides: TGTGCCATCAGTGGGACAGGGGGCAGGGATGAGCAGTTCTTC.

The chain uses TRBV5-4 and TRBJ2-1; D perhaps matches TRBD1 (5 bases). CDR3 length equals 14 residues. Between the trimmed V and J ends, which lost 4 bases and 9 bases, there was a span of 17 bases. Germline CDR1 reads SGHNT; CDR2 reads YYREEE (reference sequence). The CDR3: CASSEIGTGSEQFF. CDR3 DNA sequence: TGTGCCAGCAGCGAAATTGGCACAGGTAGTGAGCAGTTCTTC.

This chain joins TRBV27 and TRBJ2-1; 11 positions match TRBD2. J lost 12 bases, V lost 4 bases, and 20 bases had no gene match. CDR1 is MNHEY and CDR2 is SMNVEV in the germline V gene (reference sequence). The CDR3 consists of 18 residues. CDR3 loop: CASSSLLTGTSGPEWQFF. The CDR3 DNA sequence: TGTGCCAGCAGTTCCCTACTGACCGGGACTAGCGGACCCGAGTGGCAGTTCTTC.

J is TRBJ2-5 and V is TRBV10-3; 8 nucleotides match TRBD1. CDR1 is ENHRY, CDR2 SYGVKD, per germline. The CDR3 runs 13 residues. Losses at the gene ends were 6 bases for V and 2 bases for J; bases not matched to a gene: 2. CDR3 sequence (DNA): TGTGCCATCAGGACAGGGGTACAAGAGACCCAGTACTTC. Translating it yields CAIRTGVQETQYF.

This chain uses TRBV28 with TRBJ2-7, with 7 bases matching TRBD1. Trimming removed 10 bases from V and 2 bases from J; junction bases left unmatched: 8. CDR3 length: 13 amino acids. Germline V gene sequence: CDR1 MDHEN, CDR2 SYDVKM. CDR3 loop: CATVQGTPYEQYF. The CDR3 coding sequence is TGTGCCACCGTACAGGGGACCCCCTACGAGCAGTACTTC.

This rearrangement joins TRBV19 to TRBJ2-1; 7 nucleotides agree with TRBD1. The junction had 11 bases not matched to a gene; V was cut back by 3 bases and J by 0 bases. Germline CDR1 reads LNHDA; CDR2 reads SQIVND (reference sequence). The CDR3 has 18 amino acids. The CDR3 bases are TGTGCCAGTAGTATTGGGGGACCAGGGGGTAGCTCCTACAATGAGCAGTTCTTC. Its translation is CASSIGGPGGSSYNEQFF.

The chain has TRBV5-4 and TRBJ1-4; D remains ambiguous. Germline CDR1 is SGHNT and CDR2 is YYREEE (reference sequence). CDR3 length: 14 amino acids. V lost 0 bases, J lost 8 bases, and 11 bases lay in between. Written as DNA, the CDR3 is TGTGCCAGCAGCTTGGCCGGGCGCGGGGAAAAACTGTTTTTT. This sequence encodes CASSLAGRGEKLFF.

The sample holds many counts of this clone. For the CDR3, the DNA is TGTGCCAGTAGTGAGACAAGTAGCAATCAGCCCCAGCATTTT. Its translation is CASSETSSNQPQHF. V and J are TRBV19 and TRBJ1-5; no definite D call. This CDR3 comprises 14 residues. Per the germline V gene, CDR1 is LNHDA and CDR2 is SQIVND (reference sequence). Trimming removed 5 bases at V and 0 bases at J, with 8 bases between.

The chain is built from TRBV19 and TRBJ2-1, with 7 bases identical to TRBD2. CDR3 length equals 14 residues. J was trimmed by 9 bases and V by 4 bases; bases with no gene match: 9. Germline lookup yields CDR1 LNHDA and CDR2 SQIVND (reference sequence). The CDR3 DNA is TGTGCCAGTAGTAACCAGCGGGAATGGTTTGAGCAGTTCTTC. Protein sequence: CASSNQREWFEQFF.

This chain's CDR3 is CASSQEAGPSYEQYF. For the CDR3, the DNA is TGTGCCAGCAGCCAAGAGGCAGGGCCCTCCTACGAGCAGTACTTC. The chain links TRBV4-2 to TRBJ2-7; D perhaps matches TRBD1 (5 bases). The V gene lost 0 bases and the J gene lost 0 bases, with 9 bases spanning the gap. Germline lookup yields CDR1 LGHNA and CDR2 YNFKEQ. This CDR3 comprises 15 residues.

The chain carries TRBV16 and TRBJ2-7; D is perhaps TRBD2 (6 bases). This CDR3 region has 15 residues. The germline V gene encodes CDR1 KGHSY and CDR2 FQNENV. Trimming took off 3 bases at V and 7 bases at J, with 19 bases between the two ends. The CDR3 DNA follows: TGTGCCAGCAGCCAGCAGGGACTTTCTTCGGGTGAGCAGTACTTC. Its translation: CASSQQGLSSGEQYF.

The chain recombines TRBV19 with TRBJ1-3; no firm D call. The V gene's germline CDR1 is LNHDA and CDR2 SQIVND (reference sequence). Trimming took off 6 bases at V and 0 bases at J, with 15 bases between the two ends. CDR3 length equals 16 residues. CDR3 nucleotides: TGTGCCAGTAGGAAACAGACGGCAAGCTCTGGAAACACCATATATTTT. Its translation: CASRKQTASSGNTIYF. The full variable domain, its missing parts supplied by reference TRBV19 and TRBJ1-3, is DGGITQSPKYLFRKEGQNVTLSCEQNLNHDAMYWYRQDPGQGLRLIYYSQIVNDFQKGDIAEGYSVSREKKESFPLTVTSAQKNPTAFYLCASRKQTASSGNTIYFGEGSWLTVV.

The genes are TRBV4-1 and TRBJ2-3; a weak D match, TRBD2 (5 bases). The CDR3 is 16 amino acids. Germline lookup yields CDR1 MGHRA and CDR2 YSYEKL. Trimming removed 4 bases at V and 4 bases at J, with 18 bases between. The CDR3 DNA is TGCGCCAGCAGCCCCCACGGGGAGTGGATATCAGATACGCAGTATTTT. This sequence encodes CASSPHGEWISDTQYF.